Presented here are 9 T cell receptor beta chains from one specimen sequenced in a study of identical twins' blood T cells. TCRdb reprocessed the 5' RACE reads via MiXCR and lists one record per CDR3 protein. The sample shows fewer than 450,000 distinct CDR3 sequences, roughly 27% of them seen only once. The sequencing input was PBMCs. Source of these receptors: a woman aged 18 to 55 in good health.

The table lists this clonotype with a few counts. V is TRBV6-6 and J is TRBJ1-1; D is undetermined. The CDR3 is 13 amino acids. The V gene lost 6 bases and the J gene lost 1 base, with 9 bases spanning the gap. The germline V gene has CDR1 MNHNY and CDR2 SVGAGI (reference sequence). The CDR3: CASRKGSNTEAFF. CDR3 in DNA: TGTGCCAGCAGGAAGGGCTCGAACACTGAAGCTTTCTTT.

This clonotype was observed a few times. The chain couples TRBV7-2 to TRBJ2-2; D might be TRBD1 (5 bases). Germline V CDR1 and CDR2: SGHTA, FQGNSA. The CDR3 consists of 18 residues. V shed 2 bases and J shed 1 base, with 17 bases lying between them. The CDR3 DNA reads TGTGCCAGCAGCTTACGGTGGACACCGAGGATGAACACCGGGGAGCTGTTTTTT. Protein: CASSLRWTPRMNTGELFF.

The chain joins TRBV5-1 to TRBJ2-1; the D is unclear. V was clipped by 1 base and J by 7 bases, with 9 bases between them. The CDR3 runs to 13 residues. Per the germline V gene, CDR1 is SGHRS and CDR2 is YFSETQ. Here the CDR3 reads CASSLSSWNEQFF. CDR3 nucleotide sequence: TGCGCCAGCAGCTTGTCAAGCTGGAATGAGCAGTTCTTC.

Note on this clonotype: One base away lies a much larger clone, so this may be a sequencing read error. The CDR3 spells CSVSLGTDTQYF. The CDR3 DNA sequence: TGCAGCGTCTCGCTAGGCACAGATACGCAGTATTTT. The chain employs TRBV29-1 and TRBJ2-3; no firm D call. Germline assignment: CDR1 SQVTM and CDR2 ANQGSEA. This CDR3 is 12 amino acids long. The V end was cut by 6 bases, the J end by 1 base, with 8 bases between.

This clonotype was observed once. A much larger clone differs from this one at a single base, so this may be a read error. V usage is TRBV10-3 and J usage is TRBJ1-1, with D unclear. The V gene's germline CDR1 is ENHRY and CDR2 SYGVKD. The CDR3 is made up of 15 amino acids. CDR3 amino acids: CATSGDKEMNTEAFF. DNA of the CDR3: TGTGCCACCAGTGGAGACAAGGAAATGAACACTGAAGCTTTCTTT.

This clonotype has more than one count but fewer than ten. The chain joins TRBV19 to TRBJ1-1; tentatively, D is TRBD1 (6 bases). This CDR3 has 12 amino acids. Germline CDR1 reads LNHDA; CDR2 reads SQIVND (reference sequence). V lost 8 bases and J lost 4, with 11 bases in between. CDR3 bases: TGTGCCAGTCTCAGGGGAGGCACTGAAGCTTTCTTT. Amino acids: CASLRGGTEAFF.

This clonotype has at least ten counts. V and J are TRBV6-5 and TRBJ1-6; D is unclear. Germline V lookup: CDR1 MNHEY, CDR2 SVGAGI. V shed 0 bases and J shed 4 bases, with 7 bases lying between them. The CDR3 has 15 residues. The CDR3 DNA reads TGTGCCAGCAGTTACTCACGGGATTATAATTCACCCCTCCACTTT. The encoded protein is CASSYSRDYNSPLHF.

The chain has TRBV11-2 and TRBJ2-1; TRBD2 agrees at 7 bases. The CDR3 is made up of 14 amino acids. The V and J ends lost 3 bases and 5 bases, in that order; junction bases with no gene match: 4. Germline-derived CDR1 and CDR2 are SGHAT and FQNNGV. DNA of the CDR3: TGTGCCAGCAGCTTTGGTAGCGGGCACAATGAGCAGTTCTTC. The encoded protein is CASSFGSGHNEQFF.

This clonotype turned up a few times. The genes are TRBV10-1 and TRBJ2-1; the D is unclear. The CDR3 is 15 amino acids. The V gene lost 2 bases and the J gene lost 6 bases, with 14 bases spanning the gap. Germline loops: CDR1 WNHNN, CDR2 SYGVQD (reference sequence). CDR3 sequence reads: CASSEAQQWVNEQFF. CDR3 DNA sequence: TGCGCCAGCAGTGAGGCCCAGCAGTGGGTCAATGAGCAGTTCTTC.